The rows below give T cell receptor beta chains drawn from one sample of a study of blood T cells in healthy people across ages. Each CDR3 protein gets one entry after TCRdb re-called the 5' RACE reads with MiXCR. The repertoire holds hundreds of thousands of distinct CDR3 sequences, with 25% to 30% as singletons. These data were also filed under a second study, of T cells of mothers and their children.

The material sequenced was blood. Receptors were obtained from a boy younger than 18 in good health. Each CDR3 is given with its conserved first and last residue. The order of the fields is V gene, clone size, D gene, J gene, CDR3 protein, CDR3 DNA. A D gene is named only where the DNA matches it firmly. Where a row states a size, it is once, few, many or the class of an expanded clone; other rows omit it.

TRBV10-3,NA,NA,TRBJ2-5,CAIGGSNQETQYF,TGTGCCATCGGGGGGTCAAACCAAGAGACCCAGTACTTC
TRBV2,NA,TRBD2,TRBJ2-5,CASSDRTRQETQYF,TGTGCCAGCAGCGACCGGACTAGACAAGAGACCCAGTACTTC
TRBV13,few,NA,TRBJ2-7,CASSLGGLVNVNEQYF,TGTGCCAGCAGCTTAGGTGGTTTAGTTAATGTGAACGAGCAGTACTTC
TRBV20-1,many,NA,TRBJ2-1,CSARGIGIDSHFDEQFF,TGCAGTGCTAGAGGTATCGGCATAGACTCCCATTTCGATGAGCAGTTCTTC
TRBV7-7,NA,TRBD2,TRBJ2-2,CASGASGGTGELFF,TGTGCTAGCGGGGCTAGCGGGGGCACCGGGGAGCTGTTTTTT
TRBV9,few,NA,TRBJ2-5,CASSVDSVETQYF,TGTGCCAGCAGCGTAGATTCGGTGGAGACCCAGTACTTC
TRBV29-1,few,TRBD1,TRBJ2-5,CSGLTGETQYF,TGCAGCGGTCTGACAGGGGAGACCCAGTACTTC
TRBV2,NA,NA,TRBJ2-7,CASRGTRGGYEQYF,TGTGCCAGCAGGGGAACGAGGGGAGGCTACGAGCAGTACTTC
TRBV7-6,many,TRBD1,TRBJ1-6,CASSPGQTNSPLHF,TGTGCCAGCAGCCCGGGACAGACCAATTCACCCCTCCACTTT
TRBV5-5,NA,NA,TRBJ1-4,CATAGRNEKLFF,TGTGCCACCGCAGGGAGGAATGAAAAACTGTTTTTT